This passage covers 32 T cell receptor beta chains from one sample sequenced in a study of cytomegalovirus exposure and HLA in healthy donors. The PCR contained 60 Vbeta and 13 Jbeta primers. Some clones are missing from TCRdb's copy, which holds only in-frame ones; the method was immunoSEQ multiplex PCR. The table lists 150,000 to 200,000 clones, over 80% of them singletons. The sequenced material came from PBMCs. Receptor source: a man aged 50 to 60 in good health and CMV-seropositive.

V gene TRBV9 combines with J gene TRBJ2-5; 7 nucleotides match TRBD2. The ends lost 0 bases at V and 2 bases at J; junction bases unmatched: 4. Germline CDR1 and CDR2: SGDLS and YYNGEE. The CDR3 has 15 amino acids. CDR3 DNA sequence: TGTGCCAGCAGCGTAGGGGCTAGCGGTCAAGAGACCCAGTACTTC. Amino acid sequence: CASSVGASGQETQYF.

CDR3 loop: CAISLAGGPTEQYF. The CDR3 bases are TGTGCCATCTCACTAGCGGGAGGGCCGACCGAGCAGTACTTC. The chain joins TRBV10-3 to TRBJ2-7; 13 nucleotides align to TRBD2. J gave up 6 bases and V 8 bases, and 7 bases lay outside the gene matches. Germline V gene lookup returns CDR1 ENHRY and CDR2 SYGVKD. The CDR3 has 14 residues.

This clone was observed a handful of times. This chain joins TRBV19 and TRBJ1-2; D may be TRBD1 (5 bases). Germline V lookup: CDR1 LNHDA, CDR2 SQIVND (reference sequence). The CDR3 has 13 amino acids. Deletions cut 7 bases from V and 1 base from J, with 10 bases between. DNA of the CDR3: TGTGCCAGTAAGCAGGGACTTAACTATGGCTACACCTTC. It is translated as CASKQGLNYGYTF.

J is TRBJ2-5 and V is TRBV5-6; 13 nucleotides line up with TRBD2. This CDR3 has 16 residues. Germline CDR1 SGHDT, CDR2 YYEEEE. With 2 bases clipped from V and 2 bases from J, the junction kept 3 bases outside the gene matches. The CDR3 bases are TGTGCCAGCAGCTTAAGGACTAGCGGGGGACAAGAGACCCAGTACTTC. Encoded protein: CASSLRTSGGQETQYF.

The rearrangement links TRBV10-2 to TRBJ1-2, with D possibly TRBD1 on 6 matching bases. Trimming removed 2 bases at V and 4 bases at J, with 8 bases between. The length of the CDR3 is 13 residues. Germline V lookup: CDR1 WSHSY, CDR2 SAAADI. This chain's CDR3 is CASSEVDSYGYTF. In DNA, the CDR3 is TGCGCCAGCAGTGAGGTGGACAGCTATGGCTACACCTTC.

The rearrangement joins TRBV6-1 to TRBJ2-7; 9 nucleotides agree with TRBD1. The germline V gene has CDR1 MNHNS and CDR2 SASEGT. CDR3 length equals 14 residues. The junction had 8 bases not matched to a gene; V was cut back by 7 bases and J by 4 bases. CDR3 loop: CASTPGQGPYEQYF. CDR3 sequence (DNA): TGTGCCAGCACCCCGGGACAGGGACCTTACGAGCAGTACTTC.

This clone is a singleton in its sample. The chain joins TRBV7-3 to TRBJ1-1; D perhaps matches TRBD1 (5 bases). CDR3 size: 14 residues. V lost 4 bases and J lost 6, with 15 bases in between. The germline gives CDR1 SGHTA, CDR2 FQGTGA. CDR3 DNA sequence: TGTGCCAGCAGCTGGCGGGGGACCGACGCTGAAGCTTTCTTT. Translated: CASSWRGTDAEAFF.

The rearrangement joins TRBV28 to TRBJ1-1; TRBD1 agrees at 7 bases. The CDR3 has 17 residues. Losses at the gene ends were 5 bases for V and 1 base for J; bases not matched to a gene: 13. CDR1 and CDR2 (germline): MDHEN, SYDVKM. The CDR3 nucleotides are TGTGCCAGCAGTCGAAACAGGGGCGGTTTTGGGAACACTGAAGCTTTCTTT. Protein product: CASSRNRGGFGNTEAFF.

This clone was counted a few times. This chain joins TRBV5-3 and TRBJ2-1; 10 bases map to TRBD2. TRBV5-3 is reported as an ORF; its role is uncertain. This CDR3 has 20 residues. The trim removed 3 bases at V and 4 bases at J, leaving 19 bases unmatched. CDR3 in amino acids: CARSSEGVAGGPMQYNEQFF. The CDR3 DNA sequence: TGTGCCAGAAGCTCGGAGGGGGTAGCGGGGGGTCCCATGCAATACAATGAGCAGTTCTTC.

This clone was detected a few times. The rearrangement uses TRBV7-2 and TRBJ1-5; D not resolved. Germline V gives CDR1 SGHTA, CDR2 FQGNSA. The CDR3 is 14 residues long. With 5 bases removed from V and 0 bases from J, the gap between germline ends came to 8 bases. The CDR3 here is CASSPGYSNQPQHF. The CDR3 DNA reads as TGTGCCAGCAGCCCAGGTTATAGCAATCAGCCCCAGCATTTT.

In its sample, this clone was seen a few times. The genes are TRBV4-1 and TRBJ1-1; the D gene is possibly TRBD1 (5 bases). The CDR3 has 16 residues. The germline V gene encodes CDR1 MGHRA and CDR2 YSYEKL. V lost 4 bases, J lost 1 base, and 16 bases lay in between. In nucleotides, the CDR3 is TGCGCCAGCAGCCGCGACCAAAACAGGAAGAACACTGAAGCTTTCTTT. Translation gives CASSRDQNRKNTEAFF.

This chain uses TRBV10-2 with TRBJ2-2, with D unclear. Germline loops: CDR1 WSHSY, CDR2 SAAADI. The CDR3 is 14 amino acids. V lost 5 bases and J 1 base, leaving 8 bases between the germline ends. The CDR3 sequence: CASSQEVNTGELFF. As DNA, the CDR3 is TGCGCCAGCAGTCAGGAAGTGAACACCGGGGAGCTGTTTTTT.

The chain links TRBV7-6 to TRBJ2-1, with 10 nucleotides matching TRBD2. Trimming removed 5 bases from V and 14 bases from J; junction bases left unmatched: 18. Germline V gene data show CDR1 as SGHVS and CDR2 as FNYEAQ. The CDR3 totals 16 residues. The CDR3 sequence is CASSPASGGTPDMEFF. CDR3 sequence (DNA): TGTGCCAGCAGCCCGGCTAGCGGGGGTACCCCAGATATGGAGTTCTTC.

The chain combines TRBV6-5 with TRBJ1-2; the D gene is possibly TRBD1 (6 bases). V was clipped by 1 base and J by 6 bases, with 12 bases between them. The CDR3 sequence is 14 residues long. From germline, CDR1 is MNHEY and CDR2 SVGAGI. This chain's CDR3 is CASSYFSGGNGYTF. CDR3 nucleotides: TGTGCCAGCAGTTACTTCTCGGGGGGCAATGGCTACACCTTC.

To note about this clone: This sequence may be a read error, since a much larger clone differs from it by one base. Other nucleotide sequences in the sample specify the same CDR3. In nucleotides, the CDR3 is TGTGCCAGCAGTGCGAGCGGGGGGGGCTACAATGAGCAGTTCTTC. Its translation is CASSASGGGYNEQFF. The chain recombines TRBV6-1 with TRBJ2-1; 10 nucleotides align to TRBD2. The germline CDR1 and CDR2 sequences are MNHNS and SASEGT. The CDR3 length is 15 residues. The junction had 3 bases not matched to a gene; V was cut back by 4 bases and J by 3 bases.

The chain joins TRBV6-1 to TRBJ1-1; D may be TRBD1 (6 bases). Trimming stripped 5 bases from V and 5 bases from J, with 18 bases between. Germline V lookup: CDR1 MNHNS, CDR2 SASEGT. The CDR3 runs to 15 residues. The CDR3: CASSNEWTVRTEAFF. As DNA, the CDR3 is TGTGCCAGCAGTAATGAATGGACAGTACGTACTGAAGCTTTCTTT.

The CDR3: CASSLMGEGYGYTF. CDR3 nucleotides: TGTGCCAGCAGCTTAATGGGGGAGGGCTATGGCTACACCTTC. The J gene is TRBJ1-2, the V gene TRBV7-8, with a weak D call TRBD1 (5 bases). The CDR3 totals 14 residues. Deletions cut 2 bases from V and 4 bases from J, with 11 bases between. Germline CDR1 is SGHVS and CDR2 is FQNEAQ.

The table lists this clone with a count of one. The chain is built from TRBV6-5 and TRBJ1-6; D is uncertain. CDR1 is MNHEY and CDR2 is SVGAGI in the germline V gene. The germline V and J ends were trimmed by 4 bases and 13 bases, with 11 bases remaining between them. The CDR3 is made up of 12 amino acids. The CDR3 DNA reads TGTGCCAGCAGTTCCGTCGGAGGGCCCCTCCACTTT. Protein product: CASSSVGGPLHF.

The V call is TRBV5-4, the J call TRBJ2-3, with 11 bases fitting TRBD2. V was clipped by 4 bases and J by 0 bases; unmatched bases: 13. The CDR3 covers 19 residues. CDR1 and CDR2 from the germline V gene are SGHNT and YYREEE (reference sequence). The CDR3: CASSPSGTSGLPSTDTQYF. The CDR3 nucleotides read TGTGCCAGCAGCCCCTCCGGGACTAGCGGACTGCCTAGCACAGATACGCAGTATTTT.

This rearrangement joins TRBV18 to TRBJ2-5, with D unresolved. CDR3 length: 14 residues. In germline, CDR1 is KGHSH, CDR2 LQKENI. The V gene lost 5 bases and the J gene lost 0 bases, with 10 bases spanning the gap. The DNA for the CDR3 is TGTGCCAGCTCATCTCAGGTGTACCAAGAGACCCAGTACTTC. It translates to CASSSQVYQETQYF.

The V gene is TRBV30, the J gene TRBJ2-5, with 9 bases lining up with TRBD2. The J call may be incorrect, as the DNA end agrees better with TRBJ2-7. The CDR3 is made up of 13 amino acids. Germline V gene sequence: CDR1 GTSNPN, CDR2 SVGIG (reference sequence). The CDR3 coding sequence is TGTGCCTGGAAGCCTAGCGGGGTGAACGAGCAGTACTTC. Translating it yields CAWKPSGVNEQYF.

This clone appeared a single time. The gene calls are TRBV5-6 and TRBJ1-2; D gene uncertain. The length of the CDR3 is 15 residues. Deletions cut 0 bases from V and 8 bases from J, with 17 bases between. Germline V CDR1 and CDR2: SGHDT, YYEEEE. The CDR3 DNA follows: TGTGCCAGCAGCTTGGGGAGCCTTGTCGCTTACGGCTACACCTTC. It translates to CASSLGSLVAYGYTF.

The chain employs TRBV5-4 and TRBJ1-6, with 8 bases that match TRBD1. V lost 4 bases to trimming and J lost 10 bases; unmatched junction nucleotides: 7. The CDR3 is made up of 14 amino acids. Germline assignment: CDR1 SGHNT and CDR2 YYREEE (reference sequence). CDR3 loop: CASSKTGVESPLHF. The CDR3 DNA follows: TGTGCCAGCAGCAAGACAGGGGTAGAGTCACCCCTCCACTTT.

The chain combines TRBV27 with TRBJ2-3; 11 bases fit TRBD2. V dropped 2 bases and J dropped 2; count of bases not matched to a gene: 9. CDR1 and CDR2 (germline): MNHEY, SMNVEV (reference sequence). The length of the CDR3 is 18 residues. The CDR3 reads CASSLELAGARDTDTQYF. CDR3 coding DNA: TGTGCCAGCAGTTTAGAACTAGCGGGAGCCCGGGACACAGATACGCAGTATTTT.

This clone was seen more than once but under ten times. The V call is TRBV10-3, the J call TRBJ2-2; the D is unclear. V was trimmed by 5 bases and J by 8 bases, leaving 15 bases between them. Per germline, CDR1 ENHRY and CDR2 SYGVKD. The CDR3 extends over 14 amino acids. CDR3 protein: CAISTVPQAGELFF. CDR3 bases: TGTGCCATCAGTACAGTACCTCAGGCTGGGGAGCTGTTTTTT.

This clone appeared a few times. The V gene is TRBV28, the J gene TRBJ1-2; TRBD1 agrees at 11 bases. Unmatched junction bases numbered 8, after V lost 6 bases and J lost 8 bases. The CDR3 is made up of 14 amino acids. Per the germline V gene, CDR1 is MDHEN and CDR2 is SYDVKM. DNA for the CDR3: TGTGCCAGCAGGGTACCGGGACAGGGGGTGGGCTACACCTTC. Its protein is CASRVPGQGVGYTF.

The DNA of the CDR3 is TGTGCCAGCAGTTCGAACTTCGGGGGAGCGGGGGGAACTCTAGAAGAGACCCAGTACTTC. This codes for CASSSNFGGAGGTLEETQYF. The chain employs TRBV28 and TRBJ2-5, with 9 bases aligning to TRBD2. The CDR3 extends over 20 amino acids. Per the germline V gene, CDR1 is MDHEN and CDR2 is SYDVKM. After removal of 4 bases from V and 3 bases from J, the junction contained 21 bases not matched to a gene.

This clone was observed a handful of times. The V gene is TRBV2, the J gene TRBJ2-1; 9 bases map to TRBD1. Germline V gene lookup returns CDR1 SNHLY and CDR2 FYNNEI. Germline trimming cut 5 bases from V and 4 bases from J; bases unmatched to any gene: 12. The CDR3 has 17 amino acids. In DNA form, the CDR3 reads TGTGCCAGCAGTATGACCCCTCCGGGACAGGGTTACAATGAGCAGTTCTTC. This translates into CASSMTPPGQGYNEQFF.

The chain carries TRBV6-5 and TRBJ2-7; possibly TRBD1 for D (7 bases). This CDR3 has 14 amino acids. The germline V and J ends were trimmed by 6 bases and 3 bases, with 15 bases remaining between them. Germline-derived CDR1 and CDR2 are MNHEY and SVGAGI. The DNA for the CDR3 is TGTGCCAGCAGGCCCAGGGGGGACAGCTACGAGCAGTACTTC. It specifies CASRPRGDSYEQYF.

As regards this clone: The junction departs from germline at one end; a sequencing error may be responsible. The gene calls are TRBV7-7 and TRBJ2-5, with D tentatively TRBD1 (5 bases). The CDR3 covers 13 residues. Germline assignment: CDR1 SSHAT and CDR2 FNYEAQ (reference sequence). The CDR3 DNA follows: TGTGCTAGCAGTGTTGGGGCCTTTGAGACCCAGTACTTC. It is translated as CASSVGAFETQYF.

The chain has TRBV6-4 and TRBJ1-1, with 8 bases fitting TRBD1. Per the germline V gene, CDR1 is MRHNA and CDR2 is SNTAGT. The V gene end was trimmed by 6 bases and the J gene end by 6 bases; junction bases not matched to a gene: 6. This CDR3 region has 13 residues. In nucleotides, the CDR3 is TGTGCCAGCAGCCGACAGGGGCCGGCTGAAGCTTTCTTT. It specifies CASSRQGPAEAFF.

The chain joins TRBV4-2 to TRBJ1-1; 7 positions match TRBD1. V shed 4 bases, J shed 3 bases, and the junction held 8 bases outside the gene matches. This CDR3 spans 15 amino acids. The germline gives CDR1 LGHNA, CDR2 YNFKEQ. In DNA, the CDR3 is TGTGCCAGCAGCCTGACTGACAGGGCGGACACTGAAGCTTTCTTT. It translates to CASSLTDRADTEAFF.